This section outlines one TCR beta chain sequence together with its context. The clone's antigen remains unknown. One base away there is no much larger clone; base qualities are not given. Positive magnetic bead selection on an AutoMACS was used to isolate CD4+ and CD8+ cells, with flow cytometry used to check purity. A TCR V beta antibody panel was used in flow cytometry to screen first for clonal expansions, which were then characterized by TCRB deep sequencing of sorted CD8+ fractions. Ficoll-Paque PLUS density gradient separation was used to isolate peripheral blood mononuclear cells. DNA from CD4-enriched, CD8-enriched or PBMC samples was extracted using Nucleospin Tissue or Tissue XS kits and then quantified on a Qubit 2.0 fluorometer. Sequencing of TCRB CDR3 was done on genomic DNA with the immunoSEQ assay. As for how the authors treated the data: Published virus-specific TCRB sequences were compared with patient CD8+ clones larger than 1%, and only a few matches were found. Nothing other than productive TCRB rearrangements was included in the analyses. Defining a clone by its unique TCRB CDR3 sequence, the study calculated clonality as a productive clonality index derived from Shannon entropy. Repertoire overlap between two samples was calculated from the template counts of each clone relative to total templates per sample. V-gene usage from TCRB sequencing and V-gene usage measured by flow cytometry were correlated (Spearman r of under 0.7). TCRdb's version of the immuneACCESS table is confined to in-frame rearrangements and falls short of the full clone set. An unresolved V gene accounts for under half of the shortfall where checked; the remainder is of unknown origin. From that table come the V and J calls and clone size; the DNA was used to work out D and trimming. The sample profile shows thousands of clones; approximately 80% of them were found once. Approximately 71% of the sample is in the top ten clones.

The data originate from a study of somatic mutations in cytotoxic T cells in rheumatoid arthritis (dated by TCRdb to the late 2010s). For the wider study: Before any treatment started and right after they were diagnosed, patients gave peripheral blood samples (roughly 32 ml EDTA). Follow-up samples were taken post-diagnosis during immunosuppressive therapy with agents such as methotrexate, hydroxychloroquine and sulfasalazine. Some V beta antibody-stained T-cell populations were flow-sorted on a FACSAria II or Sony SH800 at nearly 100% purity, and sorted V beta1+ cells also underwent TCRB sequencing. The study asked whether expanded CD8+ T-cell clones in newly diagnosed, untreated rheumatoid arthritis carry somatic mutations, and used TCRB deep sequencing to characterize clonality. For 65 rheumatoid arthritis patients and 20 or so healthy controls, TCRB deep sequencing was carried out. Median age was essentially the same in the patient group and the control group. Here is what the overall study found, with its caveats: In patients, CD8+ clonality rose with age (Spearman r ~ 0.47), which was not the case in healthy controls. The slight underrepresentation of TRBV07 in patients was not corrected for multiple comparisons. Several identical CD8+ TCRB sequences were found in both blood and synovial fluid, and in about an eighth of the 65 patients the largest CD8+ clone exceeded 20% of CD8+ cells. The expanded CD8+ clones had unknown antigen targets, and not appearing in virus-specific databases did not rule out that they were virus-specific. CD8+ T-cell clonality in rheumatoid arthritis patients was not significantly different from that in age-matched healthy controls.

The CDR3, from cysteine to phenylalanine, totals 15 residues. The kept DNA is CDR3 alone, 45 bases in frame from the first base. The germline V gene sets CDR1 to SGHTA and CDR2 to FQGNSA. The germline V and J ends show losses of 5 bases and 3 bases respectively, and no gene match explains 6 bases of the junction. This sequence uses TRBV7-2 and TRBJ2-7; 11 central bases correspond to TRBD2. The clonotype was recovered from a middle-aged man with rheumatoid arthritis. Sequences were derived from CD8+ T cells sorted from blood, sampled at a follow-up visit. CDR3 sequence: CASSPITSGSYEQYF. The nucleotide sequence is TGTGCCAGCAGCCCAATCACTAGCGGGAGCTACGAGCAGTACTTC.